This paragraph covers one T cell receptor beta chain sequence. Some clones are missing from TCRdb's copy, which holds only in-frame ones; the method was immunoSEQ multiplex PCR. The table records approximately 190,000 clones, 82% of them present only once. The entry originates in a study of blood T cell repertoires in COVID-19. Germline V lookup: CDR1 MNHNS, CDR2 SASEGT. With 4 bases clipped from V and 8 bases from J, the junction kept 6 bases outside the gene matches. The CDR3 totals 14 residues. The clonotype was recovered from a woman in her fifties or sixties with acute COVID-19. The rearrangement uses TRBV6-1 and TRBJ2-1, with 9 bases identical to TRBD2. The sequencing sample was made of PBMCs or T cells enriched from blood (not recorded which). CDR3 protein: CASSVAGERDEQFF. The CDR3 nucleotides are TGTGCCAGCAGTGTAGCGGGAGAGAGGGATGAGCAGTTCTTC.